A single sample gave rise to the 8 T cell receptor beta chains below, sequenced in a study of response to subunit inactivated influenza vaccine. TCRdb reprocessed the RT-PCR reads via MiXCR and lists one record per CDR3 protein. The sample carries fewer than 600,000 distinct CDR3 sequences, approximately 7.8% recorded once. This specimen consisted of PBMCs from blood, obtained less than 30 months after vaccination. Receptors were obtained from a man aged 50 to 69 who received an inactivated influenza vaccine.

V usage is TRBV7-9 and J usage is TRBJ2-7, with 9 bases aligning to TRBD1. The CDR3 is made up of 16 amino acids. The J segment lost 1 base and the V segment lost 5 bases, leaving 9 bases of the junction unmatched. The germline CDR1 and CDR2 sequences are SEHNR and FQNEAQ (reference sequence). DNA for the CDR3: TGTGCCAGCAGCCCCTGGGGACAGGGAAGTTCCTACGAGCAGTACTTC. Translation: CASSPWGQGSSYEQYF.

This clonotype was seen more than once but under ten times. This chain links TRBV5-6 with TRBJ2-7; D gene uncertain. CDR1 is SGHDT, CDR2 YYEEEE, per germline. The CDR3 is 12 residues long. With 8 bases removed from V and 7 bases from J, the gap between germline ends came to 16 bases. DNA for the CDR3: TGTGCCAGACCGAGCTCCAAGAGGGAGCAGTACTTC. Translating gives CARPSSKREQYF.

This sequence joins TRBV6-1 and TRBJ1-5; 7 positions agree with TRBD1. The CDR3 length is 15 residues. V shed 8 bases and J 5 bases; nucleotides not matched to a gene: 12. The germline V gene encodes CDR1 MNHNS and CDR2 SASEGT. The CDR3 is CASGPADRVDQPQHF. The CDR3 bases are TGTGCCAGCGGTCCCGCCGACAGGGTGGATCAGCCCCAGCATTTT.

In this sample, this clonotype turned up many times. The CDR3 DNA is TGTGCCAGCAGTGTGGGGACAGGGGGCGACGAGCAGTACTTC. This translates into CASSVGTGGDEQYF. The rearrangement uses TRBV6-2 or TRBV6-3 and TRBJ2-7, with 12 bases identical to TRBD1. Looked up from germline, CDR1 is MNHEY and CDR2 is SVGEGT. The CDR3 length is 14 residues. J was trimmed by 5 bases and V by 5 bases; bases with no gene match: 4.

This chain links TRBV7-2 with TRBJ2-7, with D perhaps TRBD2 (5 bases). Trimming took off 5 bases at V and 6 bases at J, with 17 bases between the two ends. This CDR3 region has 14 residues. Germline lookup yields CDR1 SGHTA and CDR2 FQGNSA. In nucleotides, the CDR3 is TGTGCCAGCAGCCCCGATCGGACTCGTCTCGAGCAGTACTTC. This codes for CASSPDRTRLEQYF.

This clonotype occurred many times. This rearrangement joins TRBV7-8 to TRBJ2-5; 10 bases map to TRBD2. V was clipped by 5 bases and J by 1 base; unmatched bases: 4. This CDR3 region has 15 residues. CDR1 is SGHVS and CDR2 is FQNEAQ in the germline V gene. The CDR3 region is CASSPLAGVQETQYF. DNA for the CDR3: TGTGCCAGCAGCCCTCTAGCGGGGGTCCAAGAGACCCAGTACTTC.

This clonotype was detected many times. The rearrangement joins TRBV15 to TRBJ2-2; D is undetermined. From germline, CDR1 is LNHNV and CDR2 YYDKDF (reference sequence). This CDR3 is 13 amino acids long. The V and J ends lost 0 bases and 7 bases respectively, with 6 bases between them. The CDR3 sequence is CATSRDNLGELFF. The CDR3 DNA sequence: TGTGCCACCAGCAGAGACAACCTCGGGGAGCTGTTTTTT.

This clonotype was observed many times. The chain couples TRBV5-6 to TRBJ2-5; TRBD2 agrees at 11 bases. Germline V gives CDR1 SGHDT, CDR2 YYEEEE. Germline trimming cut 5 bases from V and 3 bases from J; bases unmatched to any gene: 9. The CDR3 runs 16 residues. CDR3 sequence: CASRQRLLAGEETQYF. The CDR3 DNA is TGTGCCAGCAGGCAACGATTACTAGCGGGGGAAGAGACCCAGTACTTC.